This T cell receptor beta chain was found in a study of blood T cell repertoires in COVID-19. Study context: Sites across the United States, Italy and Spain contributed samples from acute and convalescent COVID-19. Sources were T cells, B-cell-depleted T cells, or PBMCs; the material itself was cDNA or gDNA.

This clone was picked up a small number of times. Trimming removed 1 base from V and 1 base from J, with 4 bases in between. Germline V gives CDR1 SGHAT, CDR2 FQDESV (reference sequence). This CDR3 is 13 amino acids long. Original analysis: Amplified reference gene primers provided the basis for estimating nucleated cell counts. Clones were sequenced by immunoSEQ multiplex PCR, and TCRdb holds only the in-frame ones, with some missing. V and J calls and clone size are those listed in that table; D and trimming were worked out from the DNA. The repertoire has approximately 230,000 clones, 65% to 85% of them found once; the top ten carry about 4%.

The clonotype originates from a woman in her forties with active or convalescent COVID-19. The gene calls are TRBV11-1 and TRBJ1-1; no definite D call. The sample comprised peripheral blood. The CDR3 DNA reads as TGTGCCAGCAGCTTAGGCAGGAACACTGAAGCTTTCTTT. This sequence encodes CASSLGRNTEAFF.